The source of this TCR beta chain is a study of CD8 T cells in ankylosing spondylitis. Study observations and caveats: Clones linked to disease were reported to show significant enrichment in matched ankylosing spondylitis synovial fluid.

Germline V CDR1 and CDR2: LGHNT, FRNRAP. The CDR3 contains 12 residues. V lost 4 bases and J 2 bases, leaving 4 bases between the germline ends. 5'-RACE, quantitative and with molecular barcodes, yielded the TCR beta libraries. TCRdb re-analysed the 5' RACE reads in MiXCR, keeping a single row per CDR3 protein. This sample carries about 140,000 distinct CDR3 sequences, around a third of them seen once, and the ten largest clones take 4.5% to 6%. In regard to this clonotype: What it binds is unknown.

The clonotype was recovered from a male donor with ankylosing spondylitis. Sequenced material: synovial fluid, either unsorted or a sorted T cell fraction (not recorded which). V usage is TRBV12-5 and J usage is TRBJ2-3; D is unclear. The CDR3 DNA follows: TGTGCTAGTGGTTGGGACACAGATACGCAGTATTTT. It translates to CASGWDTDTQYF.